This TCR beta chain was sequenced during a study of T cell clones after liver transplantation. On the study more broadly: A pre-transplant mixed lymphocyte reaction with TCRbeta sequencing defined graft-donor-reactive clones followed in post-transplant blood. Patients counted as tolerant after at least one year off all immunosuppression, enzymes not exceeding twice normal.

The data were produced by immunoSEQ multiplex PCR, yet TCRdb's version contains in-frame clones alone and is incomplete. The sample yields 55,000 to 80,000 clones, around nine tenths seen once. Note on this clone: Its antigen remains unknown.

General study results and limits: A larger donor-reactive than third-party decline suggested partial antigen-specific deletion. Low donor cell numbers restricted donor-reactive repertoire measurement in two subjects.

The CDR3 loop spans 15 amino acids. Germline assignment: CDR1 SGHTA and CDR2 FQGNSA. The ends lost 5 bases at V and 6 bases at J; junction bases unmatched: 9. This chain joins TRBV7-2 and TRBJ1-5; 8 bases map to TRBD1. Sequenced material: CD4+ T cells from blood, taken before liver transplant. The source is a human donor who received a liver transplant. CDR3 in amino acids: CASSVTGGKGQPQHF. Written as DNA, the CDR3 is TGTGCCAGCAGCGTAACAGGGGGTAAGGGTCAGCCCCAGCATTTT.